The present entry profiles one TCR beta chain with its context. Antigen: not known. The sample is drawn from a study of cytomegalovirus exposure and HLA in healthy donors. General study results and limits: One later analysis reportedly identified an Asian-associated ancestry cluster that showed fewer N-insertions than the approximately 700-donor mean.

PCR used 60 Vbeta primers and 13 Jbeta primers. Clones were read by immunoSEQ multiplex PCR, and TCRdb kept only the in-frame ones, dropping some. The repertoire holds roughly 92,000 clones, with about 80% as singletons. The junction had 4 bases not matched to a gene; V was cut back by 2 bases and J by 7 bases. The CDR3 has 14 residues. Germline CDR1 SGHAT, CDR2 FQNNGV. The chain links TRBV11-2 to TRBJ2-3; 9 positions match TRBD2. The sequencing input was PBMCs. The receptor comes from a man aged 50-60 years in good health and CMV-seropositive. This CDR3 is CASSLSSGSYTQYF. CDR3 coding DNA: TGTGCCAGCAGCTTAAGTAGCGGGAGTTATACGCAGTATTTT.